These 27 T cell receptor beta chains were all obtained from the same sample, sequenced in a study of shared clonotypes between healthy human individuals. The repertoire was sequenced with immunoSEQ multiplex PCR; TCRdb's copy has only in-frame clones and lacks some. The sample has 2 million to 2.5 million clones, approximately 94% seen once. Sequencing was carried out using naive CD4+ T cells sorted from blood. The sample's subset: CD45RA+ positively selected. The receptors here all came from a man younger than 30 in good health.

The rearrangement joins TRBV11-3 to TRBJ2-3; the D is unclear. Trimming removed 4 bases at V and 0 bases at J, with 8 bases between. In germline, CDR1 is SGHNT, CDR2 YENEEA. This CDR3 spans 14 amino acids. The CDR3: CASSSDPSTDTQYF. Here the CDR3 DNA reads TGTGCCAGCAGCTCCGACCCGAGCACAGATACGCAGTATTTT.

This chain connects TRBV7-9 to TRBJ2-3; 11 bases fit TRBD1. The CDR3 spans 16 residues. V lost 3 bases, J lost 4 bases, and 6 bases stayed unmatched. CDR1 is SEHNR and CDR2 is FQNEAQ in the germline V gene (reference sequence). CDR3 sequence (DNA): TGTGCCAGCAGCTTTATACCGGGACAGGGGGCAGATACGCAGTATTTT. Amino acids: CASSFIPGQGADTQYF.

The V call is TRBV10-3, the J call TRBJ2-3; D is perhaps TRBD1 or TRBD2 (5 bases each). V gave up 6 bases and J gave up 3 bases, with 10 bases separating them. From germline, CDR1 is ENHRY and CDR2 SYGVKD. This CDR3 region has 13 residues. The CDR3 region has the DNA TGTGCCATCAGAGGGACCGAGACAGATACGCAGTATTTT. It translates to CAIRGTETDTQYF.

The chain joins TRBV29-1 to TRBJ2-7; D remains unclear. The CDR3 is 11 amino acids. Deletions cut 7 bases from V and 5 bases from J, with 12 bases between. Germline CDR1 and CDR2: SQVTM and ANQGSEA. CDR3 loop: CSGGHLDEQYF. In nucleotides, the CDR3 is TGCAGCGGTGGCCACCTGGACGAGCAGTACTTC.

This rearrangement joins TRBV18 to TRBJ1-5; D is possibly TRBD1 (6 bases). The V and J ends lost 6 bases and 0 bases respectively, with 27 bases between them. CDR1 KGHSH and CDR2 LQKENI come from the germline V gene. This CDR3 spans 20 amino acids. The CDR3 region is CASSPGTTMDRDYSNQPQHF. The CDR3 bases are TGTGCCAGCTCCCCAGGAACCACCATGGACAGAGATTATAGCAATCAGCCCCAGCATTTT.

The rearrangement uses TRBV21-1 and TRBJ2-6; the table names TRBD2, a call not compared with the DNA. TRBV21-1 is designated a pseudogene. This CDR3 spans 21 amino acids. CDR3 amino acids: CASSKPPSEGRYYSGANVLTF. CDR3 DNA sequence: TGTGCCAGCAGCAAACCCCCGTCGGAGGGGCGATATTACTCTGGGGCCAACGTCCTGACTTTC.

The V gene is TRBV6-1, the J gene TRBJ2-2; D is possibly TRBD2 (6 bases). In germline, CDR1 is MNHNS, CDR2 SASEGT. Trimming took off 7 bases at V and 6 bases at J, with 15 bases between the two ends. The CDR3 consists of 14 residues. Here the CDR3 reads CASTNPPGAGELFF. The CDR3 nucleotides read TGTGCCAGCACCAACCCCCCGGGGGCCGGGGAGCTGTTTTTT.

The chain uses TRBV18 and TRBJ2-3; D gene uncertain. Trimming removed 2 bases from V and 3 bases from J, with 12 bases in between. This CDR3 has 15 amino acids. Germline-derived CDR1 and CDR2 are KGHSH and LQKENI. CDR3: CASSPDQYITDTQYF. In DNA form, the CDR3 reads TGTGCCAGCTCACCAGATCAGTACATTACAGATACGCAGTATTTT.

This sequence joins TRBV6-1 and TRBJ2-3, with D perhaps given as TRBD1 or TRBD2 (5 bases each). V shed 8 bases and J shed 6 bases, with 18 bases lying between them. The germline CDR1 and CDR2 sequences are MNHNS and SASEGT. The CDR3 is 14 residues long. CDR3 DNA sequence: TGTGCCAGCGAGTTGGGGACGGTGGGGGATACGCAGTATTTT. The encoded protein is CASELGTVGDTQYF.

The J gene is TRBJ2-5, the V gene TRBV5-1; TRBD1 matches 7 bases. Trimming cost V 8 bases and J 2 bases; bases outside gene matches: 9. The CDR3 has 14 amino acids. Germline V gene data show CDR1 as SGHRS and CDR2 as YFSETQ. CDR3 DNA: TGCGCCAGTAAACCACCGGGACAGCAAGAGACCCAGTACTTC. The encoded protein is CASKPPGQQETQYF.

This chain joins TRBV5-1 and TRBJ2-7, with TRBD2 matching over 9 bases. Trimming at V came to 7 bases and at J to 4 bases, leaving 9 bases not matched to a gene. The CDR3 length is 14 residues. Germline CDR1 is SGHRS and CDR2 is YFSETQ. The CDR3, as DNA: TGCGCCAGCCAAGGGCGGGAGGGACCGTACGAGCAGTACTTC. Protein product: CASQGREGPYEQYF. Variable domain in full (rest from reference TRBV5-1 and TRBJ2-7): KAGVTQTPRYLIKTRGQQVTLSCSPISGHRSVSWYQQTPGQGLQFLFEYFSETQRNKGNFPGRFSGRQFSNSRSEMNVSTLELGDSALYLCASQGREGPYEQYFGPGTRLTVT.

V usage is TRBV13 and J usage is TRBJ2-7; 7 bases agree with TRBD1. V was clipped by 6 bases and J by 5 bases; unmatched bases: 13. The CDR3 runs to 15 residues. CDR1 and CDR2 from the germline V gene are PRHDT and FYEKMQ (reference sequence). CDR3 coding DNA: TGTGCCAGCAGACGGGCTAACAGGGGTTCCGACGAGCAGTACTTC. Translated: CASRRANRGSDEQYF.

This rearrangement joins TRBV5-4 to TRBJ1-1; 9 bases are shared with TRBD1. The V gene's germline CDR1 is SGHNT and CDR2 YYREEE (reference sequence). The V segment lost 4 bases and the J segment 6 bases; nucleotides outside the gene matches: 10. The CDR3 has 15 residues. The CDR3, as DNA: TGTGCCAGCAGCCCTGGGACAGGGCGGGGGGCTGAAGCTTTCTTT. It encodes CASSPGTGRGAEAFF.

This chain links TRBV28 with TRBJ2-1, with 7 nucleotides matching TRBD1. The CDR3 is 17 amino acids. Germline CDR1 reads MDHEN; CDR2 reads SYDVKM. V lost 7 bases, J lost 4 bases, and 16 bases stayed unmatched. CDR3 loop: CASTRQGSVLRYNEQFF. CDR3 in DNA: TGTGCCAGCACCCGACAGGGTAGTGTCCTCCGTTACAATGAGCAGTTCTTC.

This clone was recorded only once. The chain employs TRBV6-5 and TRBJ2-5, with 8 bases aligning to TRBD1. The CDR3 runs 13 residues. The trim removed 6 bases at V and 7 bases at J, leaving 7 bases unmatched. Germline CDR1 is MNHEY and CDR2 is SVGAGI. The CDR3 reads CASRVQGGGTQYF. DNA for the CDR3: TGTGCCAGCAGGGTACAGGGGGGTGGGACCCAGTACTTC.

This clone has a single count. Written as DNA, the CDR3 is TGTGCCAGCAGTTACAGGCAGGGGACCCTTTCCTACGAGCAGTACTTC. Translation: CASSYRQGTLSYEQYF. The V call is TRBV6-5, the J call TRBJ2-7, with a tentative D call TRBD1 (6 bases). This CDR3 region has 16 residues. Germline V lookup: CDR1 MNHEY, CDR2 SVGAGI. Trimming left V 2 bases short and J 1 base short, with 15 bases between.

The chain combines TRBV6-1 with TRBJ1-2; 7 bases match TRBD1. Trimming cost V 8 bases and J 0 bases; bases outside gene matches: 9. This CDR3 spans 15 amino acids. CDR1 and CDR2 (germline): MNHNS, SASEGT. CDR3 in DNA: TGTGCCAGCGTCAGGGGAAGGGGGCCTAACTATGGCTACACCTTC. The encoded protein is CASVRGRGPNYGYTF.

About this clone itself: This CDR3 is also generated by other DNA sequences in the sample. The chain's CDR3 is CASSEGRGNQPQHF. The CDR3 region has the DNA TGTGCCAGCAGTGAGGGACGGGGCAATCAGCCCCAGCATTTT. J is TRBJ1-5 and V is TRBV6-1, with D perhaps TRBD1 (5 bases). From germline, CDR1 is MNHNS and CDR2 SASEGT. Between the trimmed V and J ends, which lost 3 bases and 2 bases, there was a span of 8 bases. The CDR3 length is 14 residues.

V is TRBV5-4 and J is TRBJ2-1; 8 bases fit TRBD2. Germline loops: CDR1 SGHNT, CDR2 YYREEE (reference sequence). The length of the CDR3 is 14 residues. After removal of 9 bases from V and 9 bases from J, the junction contained 14 bases not matched to a gene. Here the CDR3 DNA reads TGTGCCACCGTTCCGGGACTAGGCGTGGGTGAGCAGTTCTTC. Encoded protein: CATVPGLGVGEQFF.

The V call is TRBV30, the J call TRBJ1-1; D ambiguous. With 7 bases removed from V and 4 bases from J, the gap between germline ends came to 16 bases. The CDR3 loop spans 13 amino acids. Germline values: CDR1 GTSNPN, CDR2 SVGIG (reference sequence). The CDR3 DNA sequence: TGTGCCTTGGGGAGGGAAGAGGTCACTGAAGCTTTCTTT. Protein: CALGREEVTEAFF.

The gene calls are TRBV30 and TRBJ2-1, with 7 bases identical to TRBD1. The CDR3 loop spans 14 amino acids. Germline V gene data show CDR1 as GTSNPN and CDR2 as SVGIG (reference sequence). J was trimmed by 6 bases and V by 3 bases; bases with no gene match: 8. The CDR3 sequence is CAWSTTGSGNEQFF. The DNA of the CDR3 is TGTGCCTGGAGCACGACAGGGTCGGGCAATGAGCAGTTCTTC. The full variable domain, completed using reference TRBV30 and TRBJ2-1, is SQTIHQWPATLVQPVGSPLSLECTVEGTSNPNLYWYRQAAGRGLQLLFYSVGIGQISSEVPQNLSASRPQDRQFILSSKKLLLSDSGFYLCAWSTTGSGNEQFFGPGTRLTVL.

The CDR3 bases are TGTGCCAGCTCATCTGGGGTGCTCTACAATGAGCAGTTCTTC. It is translated as CASSSGVLYNEQFF. This rearrangement joins TRBV18 to TRBJ2-1, with unresolved D. CDR1 and CDR2 (germline): KGHSH, LQKENI. This CDR3 comprises 14 residues. Trimming pared 5 bases from V and 3 bases from J, leaving 11 bases between.

The chain joins TRBV7-9 to TRBJ1-6; maybe TRBD1 (6 bases). Germline assignment: CDR1 SEHNR and CDR2 FQNEAQ (reference sequence). The CDR3 is 15 amino acids. V was clipped by 0 bases and J by 9 bases, with 12 bases between them. In nucleotides, the CDR3 is TGTGCCAGCAGCTTAGCCGGGACACCGGTTTCACCCCTCCACTTT. Its protein product is CASSLAGTPVSPLHF. The full variable domain, completed using reference TRBV7-9 and TRBJ1-6, is DTGVSQNPRHKITKRGQNVTFRCDPISEHNRLYWYRQTLGQGPEFLTYFQNEAQLEKSRLLSDRFSAERPKGSFSTLEIQRTEQGDSAMYLCASSLAGTPVSPLHFGNGTRLTVT.

The CDR3 region has the DNA TGTGCCAGCAGCCCGGGACCGGACTCTGGAAACACCATATATTTT. It specifies CASSPGPDSGNTIYF. This sequence joins TRBV7-8 and TRBJ1-3, with D maybe TRBD1 (5 bases). This CDR3 contains 15 residues. Germline V lookup: CDR1 SGHVS, CDR2 FQNEAQ. Trimming cost V 5 bases and J 0 bases, with 11 bases left between them.

The chain has TRBV6-5 and TRBJ2-2; 8 bases match TRBD1. This CDR3 comprises 14 residues. Trimming at V came to 9 bases and at J to 6 bases, leaving 9 bases not matched to a gene. From germline, CDR1 is MNHEY and CDR2 SVGAGI. The CDR3 protein is CASHRTGRAGELFF. CDR3 nucleotides: TGTGCCAGTCACCGGACAGGGCGTGCCGGGGAGCTGTTTTTT.

The gene calls are TRBV5-1 and TRBJ2-7; possibly TRBD1 for D (6 bases). Trimming shortened V by 4 bases and J by 9 bases, and 17 bases separated the two germline ends. This CDR3 contains 13 residues. Germline V lookup: CDR1 SGHRS, CDR2 YFSETQ. The DNA for the CDR3 is TGCGCCAGCAGCATTAACAGGGACGGCGGGCAGTACTTC. This sequence encodes CASSINRDGGQYF.

CDR3 sequence (DNA): TGTGCCAGCAGTGAACCTTCCCTAGGGAATCAGCCCCAGCATTTT. Its protein product is CASSEPSLGNQPQHF. The chain carries TRBV2 and TRBJ1-5, with D hard to call. V lost 2 bases to trimming and J lost 4 bases, with 12 bases between them. The germline V gene encodes CDR1 SNHLY and CDR2 FYNNEI. CDR3 length: 15 amino acids.